Included here is one TCR beta chain sequence, with context. This entry is derived from a study of blood T cell repertoires in COVID-19. Study details: Sites in the United States, Italy and Spain provided acute and convalescent COVID-19 samples. PBMCs, B-cell-depleted T cells, or T cells were the source of the cDNA or gDNA that made up the material.

Clones were read by immunoSEQ multiplex PCR, and TCRdb kept only the in-frame ones, dropping some. The table includes 200,000 to 300,000 clones, about nine tenths detected once. Germline CDR1 KGHSH, CDR2 LQKENI. There are 17 residues in the CDR3. V was clipped by 4 bases and J by 5 bases; unmatched bases: 11. The chain has TRBV18 and TRBJ2-5; 12 positions agree with TRBD2. The sequence came from a man in his 60s who had recovered from COVID-19. The sequenced sample consisted of peripheral blood. The CDR3 region has the DNA TGTGCCAGCTCACAATACCCTAGCGGGGGGGCCACGGAGACCCAGTACTTC. Amino acids: CASSQYPSGGATETQYF.